In this sample, the clone carrying this TCR beta chain turned up many times. Treatment of any kind had been given to no patient before thyroid surgery. CDR3 size: 18 residues. Germline CDR1 is SGHDT and CDR2 is YYEEEE. V dropped 6 bases and J dropped 5 bases, with 30 bases sitting between them. These data come from a study of metastatic and nonmetastatic thyroid tumors. TCRdb called clones again from the PCR reads with MiXCR. The data show just under 60,000 clones, around 16% seen once. Material for sequencing was blood. The rearrangement joins TRBV5-6 to TRBJ2-7; D not certain. The sequence came from a male donor with papillary thyroid cancer or a benign thyroid nodule (not recorded which). Some clones in this sample may be carry-over from other donors' samples. The CDR3 region has the DNA TGTGCCAGCACCCTAAGATACCGGCCAATTTATCACTCTGACGAGCAGTACTTC. Residues: CASTLRYRPIYHSDEQYF. Supplemented by reference TRBV5-6 and TRBJ2-7, the full variable domain reads DAGVTQSPTHLIKTRGQQVTLRCSPKSGHDTVSWYQQALGQGPQFIFQYYEEEERQRGNFPDRFSGHQFPNYSSELNVNALLLGDSALYLCASTLRYRPIYHSDEQYFGPGTRLTVT.